These T cell receptor beta chains were read from a single sample in a study of response to subunit inactivated influenza vaccine. Each CDR3 protein is one row after TCRdb ran MiXCR on the RT-PCR reads. The data show hundreds of thousands of distinct CDR3 sequences, with approximately 14% seen just once and around a tenth held by the top ten. Source: PBMCs from blood, taken about 12 days after vaccination. These TCRs come from a man aged 50 or older who received an inactivated influenza vaccine. Each CDR3 is given with its conserved first and last residue. A D gene is named only where the DNA matches it firmly. Rows may omit the clone size; those that give it use once, few, many or a size class.

>TRBV20-1|few|NA|TRBJ2-7
CSARQGIANYEQYF
TGCAGTGCTAGACAGGGGATAGCTAACTACGAGCAGTACTTC
>TRBV20-1|once|NA|TRBJ2-3
CSARPGTSSTDTQYF
TGCAGTGCCCGCCCCGGGACATCTAGCACAGATACGCAGTATTTT
>TRBV12-3/TRBV12-4|NA|TRBD2|TRBJ2-2
CASSTGLAGGRGGELFF
TGTGCCAGCAGTACCGGACTAGCGGGAGGCCGGGGCGGGGAGCTGTTTTTT
>TRBV20-1|NA|TRBD2|TRBJ2-7
CSAQEGLVTGEQYF
TGCAGTGCACAAGAGGGACTAGTAACGGGCGAGCAGTACTTC
>TRBV6-5|NA|TRBD2|TRBJ2-7
CASSYSAGEHSYEQYF
TGTGCCAGCAGTTACTCGGCGGGGGAGCACTCCTACGAGCAGTACTTC
>TRBV11-2|NA|NA|TRBJ1-1
CASSLDRAGWSEAFF
TGTGCCAGCAGCTTAGATCGGGCAGGCTGGTCTGAAGCTTTCTTT
>TRBV2|NA|NA|TRBJ2-7
CASSEPWAGLYEQYF
TGTGCCAGCAGTGAACCTTGGGCAGGCCTCTACGAGCAGTACTTC
>TRBV20-1|NA|TRBD2|TRBJ2-7
CSAVSGGSYEQYF
TGCAGTGCTGTGAGCGGGGGCTCCTACGAGCAGTACTTC
>TRBV20-1|many|NA|TRBJ1-1
CSASGGTRGAGTEAFF
TGCAGTGCTAGTGGGGGGACAAGGGGCGCGGGAACTGAAGCTTTCTTT
>TRBV7-2|few|NA|TRBJ2-7
CASRSGTTYEQYF
TGTGCCAGCAGGTCGGGAACCACCTACGAGCAGTACTTC
>TRBV15|NA|NA|TRBJ1-4
CATSRNQGPNEKLFF
TGTGCCACCAGCAGAAATCAGGGTCCTAATGAAAAACTGTTTTTT
>TRBV2|few|TRBD2|TRBJ2-7
CASSEPPSGSWFYEQYF
TGTGCCAGCAGTGAACCGCCTAGCGGGAGTTGGTTCTACGAGCAGTACTTC
>TRBV29-1|few|TRBD1|TRBJ2-7
CSVARGTVYEQYF
TGCAGCGTTGCCCGTGGGACAGTCTACGAGCAGTACTTC
>TRBV14|NA|TRBD2|TRBJ2-3
CASSQDRLAGADTQYF
TGTGCCAGCAGCCAAGATCGACTAGCGGGAGCAGATACGCAGTATTTT
>TRBV18|NA|NA|TRBJ2-2
CASSPPSRATGELFF
TGTGCCAGCTCACCACCGTCGCGGGCCACCGGGGAGCTGTTTTTT
>TRBV7-8|NA|NA|TRBJ2-7
CASSLMVGSYEQYF
TGTGCCAGCAGCTTAATGGTCGGATCCTACGAGCAGTACTTC
>TRBV7-2|NA|TRBD1|TRBJ1-3
CASAGQGGNTIYF
TGTGCCAGCGCCGGACAGGGAGGAAACACCATATATTTT
>TRBV7-2|NA|TRBD2|TRBJ2-1
CASSFQGLAGANEQFF
TGTGCCAGCAGCTTCCAGGGACTAGCGGGGGCTAATGAGCAGTTCTTC
>TRBV20-1|NA|NA|TRBJ2-5
CSAMEAETQYF
TGCAGTGCTATGGAGGCGGAGACCCAGTACTTC
>TRBV29-1|few|NA|TRBJ1-2
CSVVGRRTNYGYTF
TGCAGCGTTGTTGGCCGTAGGACCAACTATGGCTACACCTTC
>TRBV12-3/TRBV12-4|many|TRBD2|TRBJ2-1
CASKGTSGDNEQFF
TGTGCCAGCAAAGGGACTAGCGGGGACAATGAGCAGTTCTTC
>TRBV7-6|NA|TRBD2|TRBJ2-5
CASSFGGGPETQYF
TGTGCCAGCAGCTTTGGGGGAGGGCCGGAGACCCAGTACTTC
>TRBV12-3/TRBV12-4|NA|NA|TRBJ2-1
CASSLPDREGDNEQFF
TGTGCCAGCAGTTTACCCGACAGGGAGGGAGACAATGAGCAGTTCTTC
>TRBV7-2|NA|NA|TRBJ1-2
CASSLGTSQANYGYTF
TGTGCCAGCAGCTTAGGGACCTCCCAAGCTAACTATGGCTACACCTTC
>TRBV5-1|NA|TRBD2|TRBJ2-7
CASSPTSGVVREQYF
TGCGCCAGCAGCCCGACTAGCGGGGTTGTACGAGAGCAGTACTTC
>TRBV6-1|many|TRBD1|TRBJ1-6
CASRRPGQPHNSPLHF
TGTGCCAGCAGAAGACCGGGACAGCCTCATAATTCACCCCTCCACTTT
>TRBV27|NA|NA|TRBJ2-5
CASSETVQTQYF
TGTGCCAGCAGTGAAACAGTACAGACCCAGTACTTC
>TRBV6-1|few|TRBD1|TRBJ2-1
CASSAGTGHNEQFF
TGTGCCAGCAGTGCCGGGACAGGGCACAATGAGCAGTTCTTC
>TRBV5-1|few|TRBD2|TRBJ2-7
CASSADSGFIYEQYF
TGCGCCAGCAGCGCTGATAGCGGGTTTATCTACGAGCAGTACTTC
>TRBV5-1|many|TRBD2|TRBJ2-5
CASSLGLAGSETQYF
TGCGCCAGCAGCTTGGGACTAGCGGGGTCTGAGACCCAGTACTTC
>TRBV4-3|few|TRBD1|TRBJ1-1
CASSQETGAADTEAFF
TGCGCCAGCAGCCAAGAAACAGGGGCCGCCGACACTGAAGCTTTCTTT
>TRBV10-3|once|NA|TRBJ2-1
CAISGGAGTRNEQFF
TGTGCCATCAGCGGCGGGGCGGGAACGAGGAATGAGCAGTTCTTC
>TRBV5-6|few|TRBD2|TRBJ2-5
CASSLFSSGTQETQYF
TGTGCCAGCAGCTTGTTTTCTAGCGGGACCCAAGAGACCCAGTACTTC
>TRBV12-3/TRBV12-4|few|NA|TRBJ2-4
CASSLQAVENIQYF
TGTGCCAGCAGTTTACAGGCGGTCGAAAACATTCAGTACTTC
>TRBV5-1|NA|NA|TRBJ1-5
CASSFGEDQPQHF
TGCGCCAGCAGCTTTGGGGAGGATCAGCCCCAGCATTTT
>TRBV20-1|NA|NA|TRBJ2-7
CSARERGSYEQYF
TGCAGTGCTAGAGAAAGGGGTTCCTACGAGCAGTACTTC
>TRBV13|many|TRBD2|TRBJ2-3
CASSLVWTSGTPKQYF
TGTGCCAGCAGCTTAGTATGGACTAGCGGGACCCCGAAGCAGTATTTT
>TRBV4-2|NA|NA|TRBJ2-1
CASSQERGGYNEQFF
TGTGCCAGCAGCCAAGAACGTGGGGGCTACAATGAGCAGTTCTTC
>TRBV5-1|many|TRBD2|TRBJ2-7
CASSHGGAASSYEQYF
TGCGCCAGCAGCCACGGGGGGGCGGCGAGCTCCTACGAGCAGTACTTC
>TRBV7-2|NA|NA|TRBJ2-1
CASSSPTGSPWDEQFF
TGTGCCAGCAGCTCCCCGACAGGTTCCCCATGGGATGAGCAGTTCTTC
>TRBV5-1|few|TRBD1|TRBJ2-5
CASSRQPDRVSETQYF
TGCGCCAGCAGCCGACAACCCGACAGGGTCTCAGAGACCCAGTACTTC
>TRBV6-2/TRBV6-3|few|NA|TRBJ1-5
CASTMTAPRGSQHF
TGTGCCAGCACCATGACAGCCCCGAGGGGGAGCCAGCATTTT
>TRBV11-3|few|NA|TRBJ2-3
CASSQETRDTQYF
TGTGCCAGCAGCCAGGAAACCAGGGATACGCAGTATTTT
>TRBV7-2|few|TRBD2|TRBJ2-5
CASSPIRGGGVQETQYF
TGTGCCAGCAGTCCAATTAGGGGCGGGGGGGTGCAAGAGACCCAGTACTTC
>TRBV7-2|few|NA|TRBJ1-2
CASSIEGYGYTF
TGTGCCAGCAGCATCGAAGGCTATGGCTACACCTTC
>TRBV20-1|few|NA|TRBJ1-5
CSASPGAPNQPQHF
TGCAGTGCCTCCCCCGGGGCGCCCAATCAGCCCCAGCATTTT
>TRBV4-1|few|NA|TRBJ2-1
CASSQKIREYYNEQFF
TGCGCCAGCAGCCAAAAGATCCGGGAGTACTACAATGAGCAGTTCTTC
>TRBV4-2|few|NA|TRBJ1-6
CASSQQGRSPLHF
TGTGCCAGCAGCCAACAGGGTCGTTCACCCCTCCACTTT
>TRBV20-1|few|NA|TRBJ2-7
CSARPTAEQYF
TGCAGTGCTAGACCCACAGCCGAGCAGTACTTC